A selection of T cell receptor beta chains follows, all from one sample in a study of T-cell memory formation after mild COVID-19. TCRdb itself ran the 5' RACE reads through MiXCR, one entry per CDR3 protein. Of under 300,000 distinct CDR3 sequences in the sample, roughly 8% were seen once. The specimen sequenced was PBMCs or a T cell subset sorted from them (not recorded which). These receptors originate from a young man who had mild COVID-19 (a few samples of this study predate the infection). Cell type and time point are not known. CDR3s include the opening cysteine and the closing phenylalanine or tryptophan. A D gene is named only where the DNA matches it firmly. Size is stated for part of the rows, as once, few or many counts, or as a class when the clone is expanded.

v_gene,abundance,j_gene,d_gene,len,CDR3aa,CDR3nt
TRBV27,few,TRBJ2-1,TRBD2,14,CASSGTSGRNEQFF,TGTGCCAGCTCCGGGACTAGCGGAAGGAATGAGCAGTTCTTC
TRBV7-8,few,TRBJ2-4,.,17,CASSTRTTLLAKNIQYF,TGTGCCAGCAGCACCCGGACGACCCTCCTGGCCAAAAACATTCAGTACTTC
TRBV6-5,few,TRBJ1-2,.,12,CASSLRGWGYTF,TGTGCCAGCAGTCTAAGGGGATGGGGCTACACCTTC
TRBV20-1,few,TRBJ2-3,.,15,CSARGLAYSTDTQYF,TGCAGTGCTAGAGGGCTAGCGTATAGCACAGATACGCAGTATTTT
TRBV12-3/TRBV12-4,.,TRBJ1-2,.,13,CASRLTGVYGYTF,TGTGCCAGCAGGCTCACTGGCGTCTATGGCTACACCTTC
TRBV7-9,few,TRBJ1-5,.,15,CASSSTDGSNQPQHF,TGTGCCAGCAGCTCAACAGATGGCAGCAATCAGCCCCAGCATTTT
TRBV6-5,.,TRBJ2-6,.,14,CASSRVGGANVLTF,TGTGCCAGCAGCCGCGTAGGCGGGGCCAACGTCCTGACTTTC
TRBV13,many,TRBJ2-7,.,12,CASSGGSYEQYF,TGTGCCAGCAGCGGGGGGTCCTACGAGCAGTACTTC
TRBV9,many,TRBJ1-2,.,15,CASSVSTELNYGYTF,TGTGCCAGCAGCGTAAGTACAGAACTCAACTATGGCTACACCTTC
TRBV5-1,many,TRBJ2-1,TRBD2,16,CASSPSGTRSYNEQFF,TGCGCCAGCAGCCCGTCCGGGACTAGATCCTACAATGAGCAGTTCTTC
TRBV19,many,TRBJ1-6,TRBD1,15,CASSPTGGRNSPLHF,TGTGCCAGTAGCCCGACAGGGGGCCGGAATTCACCCCTCCACTTT
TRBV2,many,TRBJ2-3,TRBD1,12,CASRGQGNTQYF,TGTGCCAGCAGGGGACAGGGAAATACGCAGTATTTT
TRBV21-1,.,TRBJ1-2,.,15,CASSKEEKVGYGYTF,TGTGCCAGCAGCAAAGAGGAGAAAGTGGGCTATGGCTACACCTTC
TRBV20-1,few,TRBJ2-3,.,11,CSAFGTDTQYF,TGCAGTGCTTTTGGCACAGATACGCAGTATTTT
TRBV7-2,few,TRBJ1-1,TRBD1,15,CASRVSGTGGAEAFF,TGTGCCAGCCGAGTATCCGGGACAGGGGGCGCGGAAGCTTTCTTT
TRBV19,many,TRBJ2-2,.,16,CASSPRQRANTGELFF,TGTGCCAGTAGTCCGCGACAGCGCGCGAACACCGGGGAGCTGTTTTTT
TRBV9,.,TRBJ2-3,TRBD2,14,CASSSGLEADTQYF,TGTGCCAGCAGCTCGGGACTAGAGGCTGATACGCAGTATTTT
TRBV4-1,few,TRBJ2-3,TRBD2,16,CASSQGIIRGGDTQYF,TGCGCCAGCAGCCAAGGCATCATCCGGGGGGGAGATACGCAGTATTTT
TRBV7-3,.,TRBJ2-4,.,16,CASSLTRGESKNIQYF,TGTGCCAGCAGCTTAACCCGAGGAGAGTCCAAAAACATTCAGTACTTC
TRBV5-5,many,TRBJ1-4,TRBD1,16,CASSRDGTGWPRKLFF,TGTGCCAGCAGCCGGGATGGGACAGGTTGGCCCAGAAAACTGTTTTTT
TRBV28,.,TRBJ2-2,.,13,CASNRRNTGELFF,TGTGCCAGCAATCGCCGGAACACCGGGGAGCTGTTTTTT
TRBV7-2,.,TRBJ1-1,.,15,CASRRETGVNTEAFF,TGTGCCAGCAGGCGGGAGACGGGCGTGAACACTGAAGCTTTCTTT
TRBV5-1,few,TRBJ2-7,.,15,CASSLESSNSYEQYF,TGCGCCAGCAGCTTGGAGAGTTCTAACTCCTACGAGCAGTACTTC
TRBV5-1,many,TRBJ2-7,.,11,CASSFAREQYF,TGCGCCAGCAGCTTCGCCCGCGAGCAGTACTTC
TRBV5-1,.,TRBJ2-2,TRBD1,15,CASSWTGTDHGELFF,TGCGCCAGCAGCTGGACAGGGACAGATCACGGGGAGCTGTTTTTT
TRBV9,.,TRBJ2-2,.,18,CASSIVSDSLGNTGELFF,TGTGCCAGCAGCATAGTTTCGGACAGCCTCGGGAACACCGGGGAGCTGTTTTTT
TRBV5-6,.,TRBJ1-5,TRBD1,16,CASSLRDRGRNQPQHF,TGTGCCAGCAGCTTGAGGGACAGGGGCCGAAATCAGCCCCAGCATTTT